The 31 T cell receptor beta chains listed next were all sequenced from one sample in a study of blood T cell repertoires in COVID-19. Data came from immunoSEQ multiplex PCR; TCRdb stores just in-frame clones and leaves some out. The sample yields around 60,000 clones, 65% to 90% seen once. The material sequenced was peripheral blood. Receptor source: a man in his forties or fifties with COVID-19, enrolled during active disease.

The chain has TRBV28 and TRBJ2-5; 8 nucleotides agree with TRBD2. Trimming took 11 bases from V and 0 from J; bases not matched to a gene: 17. Per the germline V gene, CDR1 is MDHEN and CDR2 is SYDVKM. CDR3 length: 17 residues. The CDR3 region is CAAGGVLERGNQETQYF. The CDR3, as DNA: TGTGCCGCCGGAGGGGTTCTTGAGCGGGGGAACCAAGAGACCCAGTACTTC.

This clone was detected only once. The CDR3 coding sequence is TGTGCCAGCAGTTTTCGCGGGAGGGGAGGTGAGCAGTTCTTC. This sequence encodes CASSFRGRGGEQFF. The chain employs TRBV28 and TRBJ2-1, with 9 bases matching TRBD2. V dropped 3 bases and J dropped 9; count of bases not matched to a gene: 6. From germline, CDR1 is MDHEN and CDR2 SYDVKM. CDR3 length: 14 amino acids.

V usage is TRBV7-9 and J usage is TRBJ2-5; D is perhaps TRBD1 (5 bases). V was clipped by 0 bases and J by 2 bases, with 10 bases between them. This CDR3 has 15 residues. The germline CDR1 and CDR2 sequences are SEHNR and FQNEAQ (reference sequence). In DNA form, the CDR3 reads TGTGCCAGCAGCTTAGCGCAGGGTGGACAAGAGACCCAGTACTTC. Translating gives CASSLAQGGQETQYF. The full variable domain, in which reference TRBV7-9 and TRBJ2-5 provide the parts outside the CDR3, is DTGVSQNPRHKITKRGQNVTFRCDPISEHNRLYWYRQTLGQGPEFLTYFQNEAQLEKSRLLSDRFSAERPKGSFSTLEIQRTEQGDSAMYLCASSLAQGGQETQYFGPGTRLLVL.

CDR3 residues: CASSQRSQPNTGELFF. The CDR3 DNA follows: TGCGCCAGCAGTCAAAGGAGCCAGCCTAACACCGGGGAGCTGTTTTTT. J is TRBJ2-2 and V is TRBV23-1; D unresolved. TRBV23-1 qualifies as an ORF whose function is uncertain. With 2 bases removed from V and 2 bases from J, the gap between germline ends came to 12 bases. The CDR3 has 16 residues.

The chain couples TRBV3-1 (or the pseudogene TRBV3-2) to TRBJ1-5; no definite D call. V was trimmed by 3 bases and J by 1 base, leaving 10 bases between them. From germline, CDR1 is LGHDT and CDR2 YNNKEL (reference sequence). This CDR3 is built from 15 residues. The CDR3 DNA reads as TGTGCCAGCAGCCACGGAGCGGGGAGCAATCAGCCCCAGCATTTT. Translating it yields CASSHGAGSNQPQHF.

This chain joins TRBV2 and TRBJ1-5; the match to TRBD1 covers 7 bases. V shed 6 bases, J shed 7 bases, and the junction held 6 bases outside the gene matches. The CDR3 covers 13 residues. Germline lookup yields CDR1 SNHLY and CDR2 FYNNEI. The CDR3 reads CASRRQGGQPQHF. For the CDR3, the DNA is TGTGCCAGCAGGAGACAGGGCGGGCAGCCCCAGCATTTT.

The chain joins TRBV6-6 to TRBJ1-1; 7 positions agree with TRBD1. Germline V gives CDR1 MNHNY, CDR2 SVGAGI (reference sequence). After removal of 7 bases from V and 5 bases from J, the junction contained 16 bases not matched to a gene. The CDR3 spans 16 residues. In nucleotides, the CDR3 is TGTGCCAGCATCCGACAGGGAGGCCCCCTACATACTGAAGCTTTCTTT. Protein: CASIRQGGPLHTEAFF.

The chain is built from TRBV28 and TRBJ2-6; tentatively, D is TRBD2 (6 bases). Germline CDR1 and CDR2: MDHEN and SYDVKM. Trimming took 6 bases from V and 0 from J, leaving 12 bases between them. The CDR3 spans 16 residues. The CDR3 nucleotides are TGTGCCAGCAGATATGGGGGGACCTCTGGGGCCAACGTCCTGACTTTC. This encodes CASRYGGTSGANVLTF.

The chain employs TRBV4-3 and TRBJ1-4; D is unresolved. This CDR3 comprises 15 residues. Trimming pared 4 bases from V and 3 bases from J, leaving 12 bases between. Per germline, CDR1 LGHNA and CDR2 YSLEER. The CDR3 sequence: CASSLQDKANEKLFF. CDR3 bases: TGCGCCAGCAGCCTGCAGGATAAGGCTAATGAAAAACTGTTTTTT.

This clone has more than one count but fewer than ten. The V gene is TRBV10-3, the J gene TRBJ2-7, with 7 positions matching TRBD1. The V and J ends lost 5 bases and 2 bases, in that order; junction bases with no gene match: 12. CDR3 size: 16 residues. The germline V gene encodes CDR1 ENHRY and CDR2 SYGVKD. CDR3 in DNA: TGTGCCATCAGTTACCTTTTCCGGGACAGAACCTACGAGCAGTACTTC. Residues: CAISYLFRDRTYEQYF.

This clone was observed a few times. The J gene is TRBJ1-2, the V gene TRBV4-2, with 11 bases that match TRBD1. The J segment lost 7 bases and the V segment lost 3 bases, leaving 16 bases of the junction unmatched. CDR3 length: 18 residues. Per germline, CDR1 LGHNA and CDR2 YNFKEQ. In DNA form, the CDR3 reads TGTGCCAGCAGCCAGCCGCCGGGACAGGGGGTCCCTTCCTCTGGCTACACCTTC. Its translation: CASSQPPGQGVPSSGYTF.

V usage is TRBV24-1 and J usage is TRBJ2-6, with 9 bases matching TRBD1. Trimming at V came to 3 bases and at J to 1 base, leaving 9 bases not matched to a gene. The CDR3 has 19 amino acids. The germline CDR1 and CDR2 sequences are KGHDR and SFDVKD. The chain's CDR3 is CATSDARPGTGSGANVLTF. The CDR3 DNA reads TGTGCCACCAGTGATGCTCGTCCCGGGACAGGGTCTGGGGCCAACGTCCTGACTTTC.

This clone turned up a few times. The V gene is TRBV6-1, the J gene TRBJ2-1, with TRBD2 identical over 8 bases. The germline V gene encodes CDR1 MNHNS and CDR2 SASEGT. The CDR3 has 15 residues. V shed 0 bases and J 7 bases; nucleotides not matched to a gene: 5. CDR3 nucleotide sequence: TGTGCCAGCAGTGAAGCTGTAGCGGGGTTAAATGAGCAGTTCTTC. Its protein is CASSEAVAGLNEQFF.

The chain links TRBV9 to TRBJ2-2, with 8 bases aligning to TRBD1. Trimming cost V 1 base and J 6 bases; bases outside gene matches: 2. This CDR3 has 14 residues. The germline V gene encodes CDR1 SGDLS and CDR2 YYNGEE. The CDR3 reads CASSVRGQAGELFF. The DNA of the CDR3 is TGTGCCAGCAGCGTAAGGGGACAGGCCGGGGAGCTGTTTTTT.

The rearrangement uses TRBV3-1 (or the pseudogene TRBV3-2) and TRBJ2-7; D might be TRBD2 (5 bases). With 1 base removed from V and 1 base from J, the gap between germline ends came to 11 bases. The CDR3 runs 15 residues. Germline values: CDR1 LGHDT, CDR2 YNNKEL (reference sequence). Here the CDR3 reads CASSQGRGKSYEQYF. The CDR3 bases are TGTGCCAGCAGCCAAGGTCGGGGTAAGTCCTACGAGCAGTACTTC.

The rearrangement uses TRBV28 and TRBJ2-1; 10 bases align to TRBD1. V dropped 5 bases and J dropped 5; count of bases not matched to a gene: 3. The germline V gene has CDR1 MDHEN and CDR2 SYDVKM. CDR3 length equals 14 residues. The CDR3 reads CASSLDRGNNEQFF. The CDR3 region has the DNA TGTGCCAGCAGTCTGGACAGGGGGAACAATGAGCAGTTCTTC.

The V and J genes are TRBV28 and TRBJ2-7; D perhaps matches TRBD2 (6 bases). This CDR3 contains 16 residues. V lost 2 bases and J lost 3, with 17 bases in between. Per germline, CDR1 MDHEN and CDR2 SYDVKM. CDR3 in DNA: TGTGCCAGCAGTTTAAATCCCACGGGAGTATACTACGAGCAGTACTTC. Its protein is CASSLNPTGVYYEQYF.

This clone was seen a handful of times. This chain links TRBV24-1 with TRBJ2-1, with TRBD2 matching over 7 bases. CDR1 and CDR2 from the germline V gene are KGHDR and SFDVKD. The V segment lost 9 bases and the J segment 7 bases; nucleotides outside the gene matches: 11. CDR3 size: 14 residues. CDR3 sequence: CATSAASGKNEQFF. The CDR3 DNA is TGTGCCACCTCAGCGGCGAGCGGGAAGAATGAGCAGTTCTTC.

This sequence joins TRBV6-4 and TRBJ1-2; D might be TRBD1 (6 bases). Germline CDR1 and CDR2: MRHNA and SNTAGT. This CDR3 spans 15 amino acids. V lost 6 bases, J lost 8 bases, and 22 bases lay in between. The DNA for the CDR3 is TGTGCCAGCAGGCCCCTGGCAGGGGCAGCAAGCGGCTACACCTTC. Translated, it gives CASRPLAGAASGYTF.

The CDR3 DNA sequence: TGTGCCAGCAGCCCAACCCGGACACCCAGCTCTGGAAACACCATATATTTT. Protein: CASSPTRTPSSGNTIYF. V usage is TRBV3-1 (or the pseudogene TRBV3-2) and J usage is TRBJ1-3, with D possibly TRBD1 on 5 matching bases. The CDR3 has 17 residues. The V end lost 4 bases, the J end lost 0 bases, and 16 bases lay between the germline ends. Per the germline V gene, CDR1 is LGHDT and CDR2 is YNNKEL (reference sequence).

The rearrangement links TRBV27 to TRBJ2-7; either TRBD1 or TRBD2 may supply D (6 bases each). Deletions cut 10 bases from V and 1 base from J, with 14 bases between. This CDR3 spans 13 amino acids. CDR1 MNHEY and CDR2 SMNVEV come from the germline V gene (reference sequence). In DNA form, the CDR3 reads TGTGCCACCAGACAGGCGGGATCCTACGAGCAGTACTTC. Encoded protein: CATRQAGSYEQYF.

This clone was picked up a small number of times. This sequence joins TRBV2 and TRBJ1-1; TRBD1 matches at 9 bases. Germline values: CDR1 SNHLY, CDR2 FYNNEI. Trimming removed 6 bases from V and 4 bases from J; junction bases left unmatched: 6. The CDR3 length is 14 residues. DNA for the CDR3: TGTGCCAGCAGCCCGGACAGGGGACCCACTGAAGCTTTCTTT. Amino acid sequence: CASSPDRGPTEAFF.

The J gene is TRBJ2-5, the V gene TRBV4-2; 7 bases are shared with TRBD1. V lost 4 bases, J lost 5 bases, and 4 bases stayed unmatched. Germline V gene sequence: CDR1 LGHNA, CDR2 YNFKEQ. This CDR3 has 13 amino acids. CDR3 amino acids: CASSPGGSETQYF. The CDR3 DNA is TGTGCCAGCAGCCCAGGGGGTTCCGAGACCCAGTACTTC.

The gene calls are TRBV7-3 and TRBJ2-7, with TRBD1 matching 9 bases. The CDR3 contains 14 residues. Germline-derived CDR1 and CDR2 are SGHTA and FQGTGA. V lost 4 bases to trimming and J lost 2 bases; unmatched junction nucleotides: 3. The CDR3 bases are TGTGCCAGCAGCTCGGGACAGGGTCCCTACGAGCAGTACTTC. Protein: CASSSGQGPYEQYF.

This chain uses TRBV3-1 (or the pseudogene TRBV3-2) with TRBJ2-7, with TRBD2 identical over 7 bases. There are 16 residues in the CDR3. Germline V lookup: CDR1 LGHDT, CDR2 YNNKEL (reference sequence). V shed 0 bases, J shed 1 base, and the junction held 6 bases outside the gene matches. The CDR3 loop reads CASSQEAGRESYEQYF. The DNA of the CDR3 is TGTGCCAGCAGCCAAGAAGCGGGACGTGAGTCCTACGAGCAGTACTTC.

The V and J genes are TRBV20-1 and TRBJ1-5, with TRBD1 as a possible D gene (5 bases). With 3 bases removed from V and 1 base from J, the gap between germline ends came to 16 bases. This CDR3 comprises 16 residues. Germline CDR1 reads DFQATT; CDR2 reads SNEGSKA (reference sequence). The DNA for the CDR3 is TGCAGTGCTAGTTGGTCAGGGATATCGAGCAATCAGCCCCAGCATTTT. This codes for CSASWSGISSNQPQHF.

The V gene is TRBV19, the J gene TRBJ2-5; tentatively, D is TRBD1 (6 bases). The CDR3 sequence is 16 residues long. In germline, CDR1 is LNHDA, CDR2 SQIVND (reference sequence). Trimming took off 5 bases at V and 4 bases at J, with 20 bases between the two ends. The CDR3 DNA reads as TGTGCCAGTAGTTGGGGGCCCACGGGACCGGGAGAGACCCAGTACTTC. Translating gives CASSWGPTGPGETQYF. The variable domain in full, completed from reference TRBV19 and TRBJ2-5, reads DGGITQSPKYLFRKEGQNVTLSCEQNLNHDAMYWYRQDPGQGLRLIYYSQIVNDFQKGDIAEGYSVSREKKESFPLTVTSAQKNPTAFYLCASSWGPTGPGETQYFGPGTRLLVL.

In this sample, this clone turned up once. The chain couples TRBV5-1 to TRBJ1-5; D possibly corresponds to TRBD1 (5 bases). CDR3 length equals 14 residues. V lost 0 bases to trimming and J lost 5 bases, with 9 bases between them. Germline values: CDR1 SGHRS, CDR2 YFSETQ. The CDR3 reads CASSLAGRDQPQHF. As DNA, the CDR3 is TGCGCCAGCAGCTTGGCAGGGAGGGATCAGCCCCAGCATTTT.

Only a few counts were recorded for this clone. V is TRBV28 and J is TRBJ2-6, with D hard to call. The length of the CDR3 is 16 residues. Per germline, CDR1 MDHEN and CDR2 SYDVKM. Trimming pared 5 bases from V and 4 bases from J, leaving 15 bases between. The CDR3 sequence is CASSPLEVVGANVLTF. CDR3 in DNA: TGTGCCAGCAGTCCCCTTGAGGTGGTGGGGGCCAACGTCCTGACTTTC.

The chain combines TRBV27 with TRBJ2-7; 7 bases match TRBD2. V lost 4 bases, J lost 5 bases, and 11 bases stayed unmatched. This CDR3 region has 15 residues. From germline, CDR1 is MNHEY and CDR2 SMNVEV (reference sequence). CDR3 region: CASSSPGTNIHEQYF. The CDR3 coding sequence is TGTGCCAGCAGTTCGCCCGGGACTAACATCCACGAGCAGTACTTC.

The rearrangement uses TRBV28 and TRBJ2-1, with 10 bases aligning to TRBD2. Trimming cost V 3 bases and J 5 bases; bases outside gene matches: 19. This CDR3 comprises 20 residues. Per germline, CDR1 MDHEN and CDR2 SYDVKM. The CDR3 nucleotides are TGTGCCAGCAGTTTCGACAGGGATATCGTCGTCGGACTAGCGGACAATGAGCAGTTCTTC. Its protein is CASSFDRDIVVGLADNEQFF. The complete variable domain, with remaining parts taken from reference TRBV28 and TRBJ2-1, reads DVKVTQSSRYLVKRTGEKVFLECVQDMDHENMFWYRQDPGLGLRLIYFSYDVKMKEKGDIPEGYSVSREKKERFSLILESASTNQTSMYLCASSFDRDIVVGLADNEQFFGPGTRLTVL.